This T cell receptor (beta chain) was sequenced in a study of cytomegalovirus exposure and HLA in healthy donors (dated by TCRdb to about 2017). About the full investigation: An earlier analysis of about 530 of the donors reported approximately 260 Gb of sequence data and some 110 million unique TCR beta sequences obtained from some 200 million T cells. Roughly 300 gigabases of sequencing data and roughly 90 million unique TCR sequences were included in an early release covering 500 to 750 HLA-typed donors. Among the roughly 410 genotyped donors, around 81% belonged to the genetic ancestry cluster associated with self-reported Caucasian donors. The study aimed to test whether cataloging public T cell receptors could reveal signatures of past pathogen exposure. The study profiled the T cell repertoires of fewer than 850 subjects by immunosequencing and related them to cytomegalovirus serostatus. Along with the roughly 670-subject first cohort, a separate validation cohort of 120 different subjects was used. The study combined high-throughput TCR immunosequencing, statistical association of individual TCRs with disease status, and machine learning to predict cytomegalovirus infection status. A later analysis re-analyzed previously published TCR beta repertoires from about 730 donors and added high-resolution HLA genotyping to study TCR occurrence patterns. Rather than drawing on any new phenotypic data, the later analysis identified candidate immune exposures from TCR beta sequences and the way those sequences occurred across donors. In an earlier analysis of roughly 540 of the donors, high-throughput TCR beta sequencing was used to judge whether each TCR beta V gene segment behaved as functional or pseudogenic. Donor age, sex, ethnicity and CMV serostatus were compiled alongside the repertoire data. A later genetic analysis took genome-wide SNP genotypes for about 65% of the roughly 670 donors and used that subset as a discovery cohort. All discovery cohort repertoires had been generated on a single sequencing platform. HLA typing included class I and class II loci at four-digit resolution. The number of typed donors differed by locus: about 620-640 for A, B, C, DRB1 and DQB1; roughly 510 for DQA1; approximately 600 for DPA1; and roughly 490 for DPB1. Because of strong linkage in the cohort, four or five DR-DQ haplotypes were treated as single units for association and clustering. Among around 400 genotyped donors of the cohort, an average of roughly 230,000 unique TCR beta nucleotide sequences was sequenced per donor, of which about 20% were non-productive.

Study-level results and caveats: CMV serostatus was the only immune exposure information available for the cohort. According to a later analysis, parvovirus B19, influenza, CMV and Epstein-Barr virus appeared linked to several top co-occurrence clusters. A further reported finding was that TCR beta sequences accurately predicted the HLA-A and HLA-B alleles for most subjects in the first cohort. HLA typing was unavailable for some donors at each locus, so association tests used only the typed subset. When HLA alleles, especially DR and DQ, strongly co-occurred, attributing TCR associations to individual alleles was difficult. Some IMGT-functional V segments, including TRBV6-2 and TRBV6-3, could not be told apart with the 87-base-pair reads, so those segments were excluded. Most TCR sequences were observed very rarely across donors, whereas some public TCRs were present in many individuals. A later analysis found that most CMV-associated TCR beta chains appeared HLA-restricted, with HLA associations seemingly driven largely by CMV exposure. Presence/absence analyses assumed roughly uniform sequencing depth across donors, an assumption that may not hold. A cluster of highly shared sequence variants was judged likely to represent a technical artifact of the sequencing pipeline. A few of the identified cytomegalovirus-associated TCR beta chains were confirmed in vitro to be specific for cytomegalovirus antigens. A later genetic analysis reported fewer N-insertions in productive TCRs among donors in an Asian-associated ancestry cluster than the roughly 700-donor mean. Broadly in line with IMGT annotations, most TCR beta V segments showed up in productive rearrangements about 90% or about 30% of the time in an earlier analysis of 450 to 600 of the donors. At a false discovery rate of 0.05, a later analysis linked approximately 18,000 TCR beta sequences to specific HLA alleles. The earlier analysis of 587 of the donors excluded some 15 rarely observed V segments, including chromosome 9 orphons, because counts were too low. Correlated functional status among segregating V segments might reflect linkage disequilibrium, but an unknown experimental factor could not be ruled out. A later analysis found that TCR association rates varied across HLA loci, with DRB1 alleles showing the most associated TCRs and HLA-C alleles the fewest. In this cohort, only TCR beta chains were sequenced, and detectable features were limited by the absence of alpha or paired-chain data. According to the authors, the approach could potentially be generalized to other disease states and immunological phenotypes. In the study, approximately 160 TCR beta chains were listed as associated with cytomegalovirus. Compared with equally common non-associated chains, HLA-associated TCR beta chains in a later analysis were more clonally expanded and had lower generation probabilities. The classifier was reported to diagnose cytomegalovirus status with high specificity and sensitivity in both the original and validation cohorts. A later genetic analysis associated a missense DCLRE1C variant with V-gene and J-gene trimming of TCR beta chains, and an independent cohort replicated the association.

On this clone itself: Its antigen remains undetermined. The input lacks base qualities; no much larger clone sits a single base away.

Libraries came from the immunoSEQ multiplex PCR assay. For the multiplex PCR, a mixture combining 60 forward primers for TCR Vbeta segments and 13 reverse primers for TCR Jbeta segments was used. A multiplex PCR assay on genomic DNA amplified the CDR3 region of rearranged TCR beta genes. Amplified TCR beta libraries were sequenced as 87-base-pair reads on the Illumina HiSeq System. Concerning the study's data processing: Across the 700 or so repertoires, a later analysis counted approximately 75 million unique TCR beta chains, roughly 11 million of which were shared by at least two donors. Raw reads were error-corrected and collapsed into unique sequences by a nearest-neighbor algorithm in which closely related sequences were merged to remove PCR and sequencing errors. CDR3 sequences were aligned to IMGT reference sequences to assign V, D and J gene segments. For a sequence to be retained, a match of at least six nucleotides was required to both a V gene segment and a J gene segment. A rearrangement counted as productive if the CDR3 had no stop codons and remained in frame with V and J, and every other rearrangement counted as non-productive. CDR3 was defined by IMGT convention, running from the second conserved V-encoded cysteine to the conserved J-encoded phenylalanine. The earlier analysis of fewer than 750 of the donors excluded sequences that lacked an unambiguous match to a single V gene segment. In an earlier analysis of some 590 of the donors, V segments were called functional above 56.7% productive rearrangements and were called segregating when the between-donor standard deviation exceeded 5%. A statistical classification framework was developed to diagnose cytomegalovirus status using the catalog of TCR beta chain sequences. In a later analysis, V and J genes were assigned by comparing TCR nucleotide sequences against IMGT/GENE-DB human TR gene sequences. A later analysis assigned CDR3 sequences and most-parsimonious VDJ recombination scenarios with the TCRdist pipeline. In a later analysis, each TCR beta chain was defined by its CDR3 amino acid sequence together with its V-gene family, and reads without a unique V-gene family were excluded. To address suspected cross-contamination and a sequencing artifact, a later analysis removed some 620 highly shared, low-generation-probability nucleotide sequences. For each public chain, a later analysis derived a clonal expansion index from normalized ranks of inferred template counts within each repertoire. Generation probabilities in a later analysis came from a VDJ recombination model fitted to out-of-frame rearrangements, and those results were checked against IGoR. Hypergeometric tests were used in a later analysis to score TCR-TCR, TCR-HLA and TCR-CMV co-occurrence, with a repertoire-size bias correction applied to the TCR pairs. To estimate false discovery rates, a later analysis permuted the HLA or CMV assignments 20 times. A later analysis grouped co-occurring TCRs with DBSCAN, adding TCRdist sequence similarity when clustering within HLA-allele-positive subsets. For co-occurrence clustering, repertoires with fewer than 30,000 or more than 120,000 public chains were excluded, along with four to six repertoires with anomalous nucleotide sharing. Held by TCRdb, this immuneACCESS table contains in-frame sequences only and omits some clones. Under half of the omission traces to an unresolved V gene where checked; the cause of the rest is unknown. Clonal size and the V and J genes are those of that table, whereas D and trimming came from the DNA. A total of under 300,000 clones appear in this sample, just over 85% of them only once. 3.5% to 4% of the sample belongs to the ten largest clones.

The cohort consisted of 600 or so healthy bone marrow donors. At the time of sampling, every cohort member was nominally healthy, though immune exposures that went unrecorded were likely present. The donor tested CMV seropositive and was one of the 289 seropositive cohort members. A peripheral blood sample was collected from each donor, and TCR beta sequencing was performed on peripheral blood mononuclear cells. Genomic DNA was extracted from the blood cell samples with the Qiagen DNeasy Blood Extraction Kit. The germline V gene provides CDR1 KGHSH and CDR2 LQKENI. Its CDR3 holds 15 amino acids, cysteine through phenylalanine. Only CDR3 DNA is held: 45 bases, read in frame from base 1. From V the trimming removes 6 bases and from J it removes 11 bases, while the gene matches leave 16 bases of the junction unaccounted for.

The receptor chain draws on TRBV18 and TRBJ1-5, with 7 bases aligning to TRBD1. Sequenced input: PBMCs. This receptor was identified in a man in his forties in good health and CMV-seropositive. The nucleotide sequence reads as follows: TGTGCCAGCTCCCCTACCACGACAGGGCCTTGGTCCCAGCATTTT. It specifies CASSPTTTGPWSQHF. The full variable domain, with segments outside the CDR3 supplied by the reference TRBV18 and TRBJ1-5 proteins, appears as NAGVMQNPRHLVRRRGQEARLRCSPMKGHSHVYWYRQLPEEGLKFMVYLQKENIIDESGMPKERFSAEFPKEGPSILRIQQVVRGDSAAYFCASSPTTTGPWSQHFGDGTRLSIL.